This T cell receptor (beta chain) originates from a study of cytomegalovirus exposure and HLA in healthy donors. V was clipped by 1 base and J by 4 bases, with 10 bases between them. There are 14 residues in the CDR3. The germline CDR1 and CDR2 sequences are MNHNS and SASEGT. Amplification used 60 Vbeta primers and 13 Jbeta primers. Produced via immunoSEQ multiplex PCR; TCRdb's table is partial and in-frame only. The data contain a few hundred thousand clones, approximately 84% of them singletons. Material for sequencing was PBMCs. The clonotype comes from a woman aged 40 to 50 in good health and CMV-seropositive. The chain has TRBV6-1 and TRBJ1-2; possibly TRBD1 for D (5 bases). CDR3 sequence (DNA): TGTGCCAGCAGTGAAGAAGGTCAGGGCTATGGCTACACCTTC. This translates into CASSEEGQGYGYTF.